This TCR beta chain was documented in a study of T cell responses to AZD1222 COVID-19 vaccine. The study, taken as a whole, reports: None of the repertoires were sampled until the peak T cell response had passed. A mostly white British donor set with more females was recruited, and clonal diversity was possibly underestimated. Across spike, vaccine-associated CD4 TCRs were found, dominant at 160-218 and 743-854.

This clone was detected a few times. Its antigen is still unknown. The CDR3 is 14 residues long. Germline V gene sequence: CDR1 MGHRA, CDR2 YSYEKL. The germline V and J ends were trimmed by 0 bases and 10 bases, with 13 bases remaining between them. The table came from immunoSEQ multiplex PCR; TCRdb's copy has only in-frame clones and leaves some out. The sample holds about 130,000 clones, approximately 83% seen once. This rearrangement joins TRBV4-1 to TRBJ2-1, with a weak D call TRBD2 (6 bases). The source was peripheral blood, collected on day 0 of AZD1222 vaccination. The receptor comes from an adult in good health. In DNA, the CDR3 is TGCGCCAGCAGCCAAGAGCCGGACTACCCCGAGCAGTTCTTC. As protein: CASSQEPDYPEQFF.